The 10 T cell receptor beta chains below come from one sample, sequenced in a study of cytomegalovirus exposure and HLA in healthy donors. It was with 60 Vbeta and 13 Jbeta primers that the PCR ran. TCRdb keeps only in-frame clones here, not all; method: immunoSEQ multiplex PCR. The repertoire holds about 210,000 clones, with approximately 86% as singletons. The specimen was PBMCs. These receptors were obtained from a woman in her thirties in good health and CMV-seronegative.

The rearrangement joins TRBV6-5 to TRBJ2-5, with D possibly TRBD1 on 6 matching bases. V was pared by 2 bases and J by 5 bases, with 6 bases between. Germline CDR1 reads MNHEY; CDR2 reads SVGAGI. The CDR3 is 12 residues long. The CDR3 spells CASSYDRETQYF. CDR3 sequence (DNA): TGTGCCAGCAGTTACGACAGGGAGACCCAGTACTTC.

The rearrangement joins TRBV29-1 to TRBJ2-1; weak D call: TRBD2 (5 bases). Trimming removed 6 bases from V and 5 bases from J, with 11 bases in between. CDR3 size: 12 residues. Germline-derived CDR1 and CDR2 are SQVTM and ANQGSEA. CDR3 loop: CSVNTRNNEQFF. The CDR3 DNA follows: TGCAGCGTGAACACTAGAAACAATGAGCAGTTCTTC.

The chain is built from TRBV19 and TRBJ2-6; D is uncertain. This CDR3 region has 14 residues. The V gene lost 11 bases and the J gene lost 0 bases, with 11 bases spanning the gap. Germline V lookup: CDR1 LNHDA, CDR2 SQIVND (reference sequence). CDR3 nucleotides: TGTGCCTGCTCACAGCCCTCTGGGGCCAACGTCCTGACTTTC. Translating gives CACSQPSGANVLTF.

The chain couples TRBV6-1 to TRBJ2-7, with 7 bases aligning to TRBD2. This CDR3 is built from 15 residues. CDR1 and CDR2 (germline): MNHNS, SASEGT. V trimming: 9 bases; J trimming: 3 bases; junction bases outside the gene matches: 14. As DNA, the CDR3 is TGTGCCAGTCCAGGTGGGCTAGCGGAGGACTACGAGCAGTACTTC. Encoded protein: CASPGGLAEDYEQYF.

The J gene is TRBJ2-2, the V gene TRBV19; weak D call: TRBD2 (6 bases). Germline assignment: CDR1 LNHDA and CDR2 SQIVND (reference sequence). The CDR3 has 15 residues. The V end lost 4 bases, the J end lost 5 bases, and 14 bases lay between the germline ends. The CDR3 nucleotides read TGTGCCAGTAGTACTACAGGTGGGGGGACCGGGGAGCTGTTTTTT. Translation: CASSTTGGGTGELFF.

A single count supports this clone. V and J are TRBV11-2 and TRBJ2-1; TRBD2 matches at 7 bases. The CDR3 length is 16 residues. Unmatched junction bases numbered 9, after V lost 1 base and J lost 6 bases. Germline lookup yields CDR1 SGHAT and CDR2 FQNNGV. CDR3 region: CASSLGPGLLTNEQFF. The CDR3 DNA reads TGTGCCAGCAGCTTAGGTCCGGGACTACTAACCAATGAGCAGTTCTTC.

This chain connects TRBV2 to TRBJ1-1; D is unresolved. Trimming took off 1 base at V and 6 bases at J, with 9 bases between the two ends. Germline CDR1 is SNHLY and CDR2 is FYNNEI. The CDR3 runs 13 residues. The CDR3 loop is CASSEVGRPEAFF. In DNA form, the CDR3 reads TGTGCCAGCAGTGAAGTAGGGAGGCCTGAAGCTTTCTTT.

This sequence joins TRBV6-1 and TRBJ2-3; no reliable D call. Germline V gives CDR1 MNHNS, CDR2 SASEGT. The V end lost 4 bases, the J end lost 1 base, and 12 bases lay between the germline ends. This CDR3 comprises 15 residues. CDR3 sequence: CASSVLIGGTDTQYF. For the CDR3, the DNA is TGTGCCAGCAGTGTCCTCATCGGTGGCACAGATACGCAGTATTTT.

The rearrangement uses TRBV30 and TRBJ2-3; a weak D match, TRBD2 (5 bases). V lost 7 bases and J lost 6, with 23 bases in between. The CDR3 runs 15 residues. CDR1 and CDR2 from the germline V gene are GTSNPN and SVGIG (reference sequence). The CDR3: CAYNSGNHRLDTQYF. In DNA, the CDR3 is TGTGCCTACAATTCCGGGAACCACCGTTTGGATACGCAGTATTTT.

The DNA for the CDR3 is TGTGCCGAGGGAGGACGGAGGAACACTGAAGCTTTCTTT. It translates to CAEGGRRNTEAFF. The chain carries TRBV19 and TRBJ1-1; no clear D gene. V was shortened by 11 bases and J by 1 base, with 14 bases between the two germline ends. This CDR3 region has 13 residues. From germline, CDR1 is LNHDA and CDR2 SQIVND (reference sequence).